This TCR beta chain was identified in a study of cytomegalovirus exposure and HLA in healthy donors. Study background: The 95 million to 120 million unique TCR beta sequences, from about 180 million T cells, were found by an earlier analysis. The study's findings and limits: The authors enumerated roughly 160 TCR beta chains as linked to cytomegalovirus. Presence/absence analyses assumed roughly uniform sequencing depth across donors, which may not hold.

In germline, CDR1 is ENHRY, CDR2 SYGVKD. V shed 4 bases, J shed 4 bases, and the junction held 4 bases outside the gene matches. The CDR3 contains 14 residues. This PCR relied on a set of 60 Vbeta primers and 13 Jbeta primers. Generated by immunoSEQ multiplex PCR, the TCRdb table keeps only in-frame clones and is missing some. The sample contains 50,000 or so clones, around 72% of which appear only once. As to this clone: Antigen unknown.

This chain uses TRBV10-3 with TRBJ2-3, with 8 bases lining up with TRBD2. The source material was PBMCs. The TCR comes from a man aged 18 to 29 in good health and CMV-seronegative. CDR3 amino acids: CAISVIAGSDTQYF. CDR3 sequence (DNA): TGTGCCATCAGTGTGATAGCGGGGTCAGATACGCAGTATTTT.